These 10 T cell receptor beta chains originate from one sample sequenced in a study of memory CD4+ T cells and cytomegalovirus serostatus. The assay was immunoSEQ multiplex PCR, and TCRdb's table has in-frame clones only and misses some. The table includes approximately 65,000 clones, 77% detected once. The sort gate was single viable CD3+CD4+CD8-CD45RO+ cells for memory CD4+ T cells. Source material: memory CD4+ T cells from blood. All receptors derive from an adult in good health and CMV-seronegative.

This CDR3 is CAWSPPTGRINQPQHF. In nucleotides, the CDR3 is TGTGCCTGGAGCCCTCCGACAGGGAGAATCAATCAGCCCCAGCATTTT. This chain uses TRBV30 with TRBJ1-5, with 7 bases aligning to TRBD1. V lost 3 bases to trimming and J lost 3 bases; unmatched junction nucleotides: 11. This CDR3 spans 16 amino acids. Germline CDR1 reads GTSNPN; CDR2 reads SVGIG (reference sequence).

The rearrangement links TRBV6-5 to TRBJ2-3; 9 nucleotides match TRBD1. Germline CDR1 is MNHEY and CDR2 is SVGAGI. The CDR3 sequence is 16 residues long. The trim removed 2 bases at V and 2 bases at J, leaving 5 bases unmatched. CDR3 sequence reads: CASSYRWTGDTDTQYF. In DNA form, the CDR3 reads TGTGCCAGCAGTTACCGTTGGACAGGGGACACAGATACGCAGTATTTT.

The V and J genes are TRBV19 and TRBJ1-1; D gene ambiguous. There are 14 residues in the CDR3. The V and J ends lost 0 bases and 7 bases respectively, with 12 bases between them. Germline V gives CDR1 LNHDA, CDR2 SQIVND (reference sequence). The CDR3: CASSIDGVGGEAFF. The CDR3 nucleotides read TGTGCCAGTAGTATAGATGGGGTAGGTGGTGAAGCTTTCTTT.

This rearrangement joins TRBV19 to TRBJ1-2, with 7 bases identical to TRBD1. CDR3 length equals 15 residues. J was trimmed by 0 bases and V by 6 bases; bases with no gene match: 7. Germline-derived CDR1 and CDR2 are LNHDA and SQIVND (reference sequence). The CDR3 region is CASRGGTAANYGYTF. The CDR3 DNA follows: TGTGCCAGTAGGGGGGGGACAGCCGCTAACTATGGCTACACCTTC.

This clone occurred a few times. The V gene is TRBV5-8, the J gene TRBJ1-4; tentatively, D is TRBD1 (5 bases). Per germline, CDR1 SGHTS and CDR2 YDEGEE. Trimming shortened V by 3 bases and J by 5 bases, and 23 bases separated the two germline ends. CDR3 length equals 18 residues. The DNA of the CDR3 is TGTGCCAGCAGCTCAGTACCGGGACTAAGACGGCGGAATGAAAAACTGTTTTTT. Its protein product is CASSSVPGLRRRNEKLFF.

The V gene is TRBV7-3, the J gene TRBJ1-5, with D unclear. The CDR3 is made up of 16 amino acids. CDR1 and CDR2 from the germline V gene are SGHTA and FQGTGA. V lost 1 base, J lost 0 bases, and 10 bases lay in between. The CDR3 here is CASSLRFTDSNQPQHF. In DNA form, the CDR3 reads TGTGCCAGCAGCTTAAGGTTTACAGATAGCAATCAGCCCCAGCATTTT.

This clone appeared a few times. This sequence joins TRBV18 and TRBJ2-7; 9 bases are shared with TRBD1. CDR1 KGHSH and CDR2 LQKENI come from the germline V gene. V gave up 2 bases and J gave up 3 bases; unmatched junction bases: 5. The CDR3 contains 15 residues. The CDR3 here is CASSPAGTGLYEQYF. Here the CDR3 DNA reads TGTGCCAGCTCACCAGCGGGGACAGGGCTCTACGAGCAGTACTTC. The whole variable domain, filled in from reference TRBV18 and TRBJ2-7, reads NAGVMQNPRHLVRRRGQEARLRCSPMKGHSHVYWYRQLPEEGLKFMVYLQKENIIDESGMPKERFSAEFPKEGPSILRIQQVVRGDSAAYFCASSPAGTGLYEQYFGPGTRLTVT.

This clone was detected only a few times. The rearrangement joins TRBV27 to TRBJ1-1; 9 bases are shared with TRBD1. Trimming cost V 8 bases and J 3 bases; bases outside gene matches: 19. The CDR3 runs 18 residues. The germline gives CDR1 MNHEY, CDR2 SMNVEV (reference sequence). The CDR3, as DNA: TGTGCCAGCGCCCCCTGGGCCAAACAGGGGGCGCACGACACTGAAGCTTTCTTT. Residues: CASAPWAKQGAHDTEAFF.

The chain joins TRBV6-5 to TRBJ2-3; D is unresolved. CDR1 and CDR2 from the germline V gene are MNHEY and SVGAGI. This CDR3 spans 13 amino acids. V lost 6 bases and J lost 1, with 8 bases in between. The CDR3, as DNA: TGTGCCAGCAGAGCCGCGGGCACAGATACGCAGTATTTT. Translation: CASRAAGTDTQYF.

This chain connects TRBV20-1 to TRBJ1-1; no clear D. V lost 0 bases, J lost 2 bases, and 1 base lay in between. In germline, CDR1 is DFQATT, CDR2 SNEGSKA (reference sequence). The CDR3 is made up of 11 amino acids. The CDR3 loop is CSARDNTEAFF. CDR3 coding DNA: TGCAGTGCTAGAGACAACACTGAAGCTTTCTTT.